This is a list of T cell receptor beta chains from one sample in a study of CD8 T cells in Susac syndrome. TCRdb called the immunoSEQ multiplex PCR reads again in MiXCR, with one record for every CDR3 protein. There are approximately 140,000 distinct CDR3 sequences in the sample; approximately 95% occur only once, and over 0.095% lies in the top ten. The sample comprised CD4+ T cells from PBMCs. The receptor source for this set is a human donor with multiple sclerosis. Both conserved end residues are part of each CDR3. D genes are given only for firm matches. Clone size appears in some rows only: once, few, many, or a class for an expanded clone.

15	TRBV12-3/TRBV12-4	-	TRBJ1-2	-	TGTGCCAGCAGTCCCCGCCTGACGGCTAACTATGGCTACACCTTC	CASSPRLTANYGYTF
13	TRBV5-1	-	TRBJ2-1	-	TGCGCCAGCAGCTTGGACAGGGTGGGTGAGCAGTTCTTC	CASSLDRVGEQFF
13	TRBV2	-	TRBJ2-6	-	TGTGCCAGCACTCCTCTAGGGGCCAACGTCCTGACTTTC	CASTPLGANVLTF
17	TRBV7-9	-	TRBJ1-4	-	TGTGCCAGCAGCTCTCGGGAGGGTCTCGGGACTAATGAAAAACTGTTTTTT	CASSSREGLGTNEKLFF
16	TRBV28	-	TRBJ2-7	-	TGTGCCAGCAGTTTATCTGGTCCCGGGGGCCTCGCCGAGCAGTACTTC	CASSLSGPGGLAEQYF
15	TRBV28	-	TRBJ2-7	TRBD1	TGTGCCAGCGAGGGAGGACAGGGTTGGTCCTACGAGCAGTACTTC	CASEGGQGWSYEQYF
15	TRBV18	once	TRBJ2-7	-	TGTGCCAGCTCACCACAGCCAAGGGGATCCTACGAGCAGTACTTC	CASSPQPRGSYEQYF
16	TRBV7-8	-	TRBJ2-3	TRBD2	TGTGCCAGCAGCCCCCCGAGGGTAGCGGGGGCACATACGCAGTATTTT	CASSPPRVAGAHTQYF
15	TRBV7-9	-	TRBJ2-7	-	TGTGCCAGCAGCCCGGGGAAGGGTCGAACCTACGAGCAGTACTTC	CASSPGKGRTYEQYF
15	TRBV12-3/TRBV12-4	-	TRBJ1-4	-	TGTGCCAGCAGGGGTAAACAGGGCAGGAGGGAAAAACTGTTTTTT	CASRGKQGRREKLFF
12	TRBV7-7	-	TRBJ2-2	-	TGTGCTAGCAGCCCCTGGACCGGGGAGCTGTTTTTT	CASSPWTGELFF
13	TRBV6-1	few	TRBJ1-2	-	TGTGCCAGCAGCCCCACGGTGGGTCGCGGCTACACCTTC	CASSPTVGRGYTF
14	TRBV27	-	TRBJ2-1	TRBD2	TGTGCCAGCGTCAAACTAGCGGCTAACAATGAGCAGTTCTTC	CASVKLAANNEQFF
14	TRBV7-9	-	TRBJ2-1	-	TGTGCCAGCAGCCGCCGGGACCCCAACAATGAGCAGTTCTTC	CASSRRDPNNEQFF
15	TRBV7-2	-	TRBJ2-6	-	TGTGCCAGCAGCCCAGGGGGGGCTGGGGCCAACGTCCTGACTTTC	CASSPGGAGANVLTF
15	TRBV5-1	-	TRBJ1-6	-	TGCGCCAGCAGGAGCGGCGGGCAGTCACGGGGACCCCTCCACTTT	CASRSGGQSRGPLHF
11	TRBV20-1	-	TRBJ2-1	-	TGCAGTGCTAGTAGACCCCCCGAGCAGTTCTTC	CSASRPPEQFF